Sequencing of this T cell receptor (beta chain) was carried out in a study of blood T cell repertoires in COVID-19. Across the study: Nucleic acid was either cDNA or gDNA, and it came from T cells, B-cell-depleted T cells, or PBMCs.

In this sample, this clone turned up many times. Membership in each cohort depended on participant-reported clinical history. The germline V gene has CDR1 MNHEY and CDR2 SVGAGI. V lost 2 bases, J lost 2 bases, and 13 bases lay in between. CDR3 size: 15 residues. The protocol was immunoSEQ multiplex PCR, while the TCRdb copy is restricted to in-frame clones and leaves out a portion. The sample gives about 320,000 clones, 75% to 90% of which show up once; 1.5% to 2% is in the top ten. The receptor was derived from a young woman who had been exposed to COVID-19. Sequencing input: PBMCs or T cells enriched from blood (not recorded which). This chain joins TRBV6-5 and TRBJ2-7, with a weak D call TRBD1 (6 bases). The CDR3 reads CASSYGGRGTYEQYF. The CDR3 bases are TGTGCCAGCAGTTACGGGGGCAGGGGAACCTACGAGCAGTACTTC.